This TCR beta chain was sequenced during a study of blood T cell repertoires in COVID-19. The overall study: Some COVID-19 samples were acute and others convalescent; all came from the United States, Italy and Spain.

Germline V gives CDR1 SGHNT, CDR2 YYREEE (reference sequence). With 3 bases clipped from V and 4 bases from J, the junction kept 6 bases outside the gene matches. CDR3 length: 15 amino acids. Per the original methods: Reference gene primer amplification yielded estimated nucleated cell counts. Profiled with immunoSEQ multiplex PCR; TCRdb holds only in-frame clones, not every one. V, J and clone size were drawn from that table, and D and trimming were deduced from the DNA. There are roughly 300,000 clones in the sample; 88% occur only once, and 9% to 9.5% lies in the top ten. This receptor was identified in a man between 18 and 29 years old with active or convalescent COVID-19. The sample taken for sequencing was peripheral blood. The chain links TRBV5-4 to TRBJ1-4; TRBD1 matches 7 bases. The CDR3 region is CASSSGTAFNEKLFF. The CDR3 DNA sequence: TGTGCCAGCAGCTCCGGGACAGCCTTTAATGAAAAACTGTTTTTT.